This T cell receptor beta chain appears in the sequencing data of a study of blood T cell repertoires in COVID-19. V shed 5 bases and J 5 bases; nucleotides not matched to a gene: 3. The CDR3 sequence is 14 residues long. Germline-derived CDR1 and CDR2 are LNHDA and SQIVND (reference sequence). Clones were read by immunoSEQ multiplex PCR, and TCRdb kept only the in-frame ones, dropping some. The sample gives some 240,000 clones, about 86% of which show up once; roughly 4% is in the top ten. Sequencing used PBMCs or T cells enriched from blood (not recorded which). The source of this sequence is a man in his thirties or forties with acute COVID-19. This rearrangement joins TRBV19 to TRBJ2-1; 10 bases are shared with TRBD2. In DNA form, the CDR3 reads TGTGCCAGTAGTCCGGGACTAGCGAACAATGAGCAGTTCTTC. Encoded protein: CASSPGLANNEQFF.